The T cell receptor (beta chain) described here comes from a study of Graves' ophthalmopathy and Graves' hyperthyroidism. The authors amplified TCR beta CDR3 regions, and they did so from RNA transcripts for repertoire sequencing. HTBI primers primed a first-round RT-PCR, and a second-round multiplex PCR followed. TCRdb reprocessed the multiplex PCR reads via MiXCR and lists one record per CDR3 protein. Of approximately 500,000 distinct CDR3 sequences listed, approximately 14% were seen once; the top ten hold approximately 9.8%. This CDR3 has 17 amino acids. V lost 3 bases and J lost 0; bases outside the gene matches: 7.

Sequencing was done on a sample of blood. The rearrangement uses TRBV12-3 or TRBV12-4 and TRBJ1-5, with 8 bases matching TRBD1. This receptor was taken from a woman aged 25 to 45 with Graves' ophthalmopathy. Here the CDR3 reads CASSFVTGQVSNQPQHF. DNA of the CDR3: TGTGCCAGCAGTTTTGTTACGGGACAGGTTAGCAATCAGCCCCAGCATTTT.